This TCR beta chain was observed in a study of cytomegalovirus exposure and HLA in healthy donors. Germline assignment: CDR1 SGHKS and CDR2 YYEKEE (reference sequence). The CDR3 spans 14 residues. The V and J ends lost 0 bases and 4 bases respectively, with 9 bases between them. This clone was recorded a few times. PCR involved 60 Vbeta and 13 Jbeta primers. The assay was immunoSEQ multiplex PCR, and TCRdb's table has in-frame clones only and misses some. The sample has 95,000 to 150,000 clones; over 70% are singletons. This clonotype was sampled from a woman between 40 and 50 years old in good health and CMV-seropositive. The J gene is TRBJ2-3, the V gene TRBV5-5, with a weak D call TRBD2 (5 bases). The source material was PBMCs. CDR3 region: CASSLGADADTQYF. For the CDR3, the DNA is TGTGCCAGCAGCTTGGGAGCGGACGCAGATACGCAGTATTTT.